Listed below are T cell receptor beta chains from one sample, sequenced in a study of breast tumors, draining lymph nodes, adjacent tissues. In TCRdb, the multiplex PCR reads were re-called with MiXCR into one record per CDR3 protein. The sample carries roughly 260,000 distinct CDR3 sequences, over 25% recorded once. The sequencing input was axillary lymph node tissue. Source of these receptors: a female donor with breast cancer. Some clones in this sample may be carry-over from other donors' samples. CDR3s include the opening cysteine and the closing phenylalanine or tryptophan. D genes are given only for firm matches. Part of the rows lack a size; the others show once, few, many or a class for expanded clones.

V	size	D	J	DNA	CDR3
TRBV7-6	many	TRBD1	TRBJ2-7	TGTGCCAGCAGCCTGTTCGGGACAGCCTCCTACGAGCAGTACTTC	CASSLFGTASYEQYF
TRBV5-1	many	TRBD2	TRBJ2-2	TGCGCCAGCAACAGACGGGATAGCGGGAGTGGCGGGGAGCTGTTTTTT	CASNRRDSGSGGELFF
TRBV20-1	few	NA	TRBJ1-1	TGCAGTGCGTCAGCTCCGAACACTGAAGCTTTCTTT	CSASAPNTEAFF
TRBV6-5	NA	NA	TRBJ2-7	TGTGCCAGCAGTCACGCCGGAGGGGTCCCGGGAGTAATCTACGAGCAGTACTTC	CASSHAGGVPGVIYEQYF
TRBV4-1	NA	TRBD2	TRBJ2-1	TGCGCCAGCAGCCAAGAAGGAAGGGGAGGGCCGCTCTCCGACGGTGAGCAGTTCTTC	CASSQEGRGGPLSDGEQFF
TRBV25-1	NA	TRBD1	TRBJ2-2	TGTGCCAGCAGTGAATGGACAGGGAGTCACCGGGGGGAGCTGTTTTTT	CASSEWTGSHRGELFF
TRBV9	many	NA	TRBJ2-7	TGTGCCAGCAGCGTGGGGCCTAGTAGCTACGAGCAGTACTTC	CASSVGPSSYEQYF
TRBV15	NA	NA	TRBJ2-6	TGTGCCACCAGTAGGAGTAATTGGGGGGCCAACGTCCTGACTTTC	CATSRSNWGANVLTF
TRBV30	few	NA	TRBJ1-4	TGTGCCTGGAATTCGGGTCCGCCAACTAATGAAAAACTGTTTTTT	CAWNSGPPTNEKLFF
TRBV5-7	NA	TRBD1	TRBJ1-6	TGTGCTCCCCCGGGGACAGATTCACCCCTCCACTTT	CAPPGTDSPLHF
TRBV12-3/TRBV12-4	NA	NA	TRBJ1-2	TGTGCCAGCAGTCAGAGATTAAACTATGGCTACACCTTC	CASSQRLNYGYTF
TRBV12-3/TRBV12-4	many	TRBD2	TRBJ2-5	TGTGCCAGCAGTTTTGGGGGAGGGAGTGAAGAGACCCAGTACTTC	CASSFGGGSEETQYF
TRBV11-2	many	NA	TRBJ1-6	TGTGCCAGCAGCTTTGAGGGAGGCCCTAATTCACCCCTCCACTTT	CASSFEGGPNSPLHF
TRBV7-3	NA	TRBD2	TRBJ2-1	TGTGCCAGCAGCTCCGGGACTAGCAATGAGCAGTTCTTC	CASSSGTSNEQFF
TRBV2	NA	TRBD1	TRBJ1-4	TGTGCCAGCAGGGAAAGGGTGACAGGGGTTTGGGAAAAACTGTTTTTT	CASRERVTGVWEKLFF
TRBV19	NA	NA	TRBJ2-1	TGTGCCAGTAACTCCCGAGGGGACCCGTCAAATGAGCAGTTCTTC	CASNSRGDPSNEQFF
TRBV29-1	NA	NA	TRBJ2-3	TGCAGCGTTACCCACGGGACTTTTGGCACAGATACGCAGTATTTT	CSVTHGTFGTDTQYF
TRBV6-1	many	NA	TRBJ1-4	TGTGCCAGCAGTGATAACCCAGGGGCTCGTGAAAAACTGTTTTTT	CASSDNPGAREKLFF
TRBV7-3	many	TRBD2	TRBJ2-2	TGTGCCAGCAGCCCCCACAGCGGGAGAGGGTCCGGGGAGCTGTTTTTT	CASSPHSGRGSGELFF
TRBV9	many	TRBD2	TRBJ2-1	TGTGCCAGCGGGCTAGCGGGAGGAGGTGAGCAGTTCTTC	CASGLAGGGEQFF
TRBV5-6	many	TRBD2	TRBJ2-3	TGTGCCAGCAGCTTTCCGGCGGGAGGCACAGATACGCAGTATTTT	CASSFPAGGTDTQYF
TRBV2	many	TRBD2	TRBJ2-2	TGTGCCAGCAAGGGGTCGGGACTAGCGGGATTGCCCGGGGAGCTGTTTTTT	CASKGSGLAGLPGELFF
TRBV3-1	NA	TRBD2	TRBJ2-7	TGTGCCAGCAGCCCGAGCCTAGCGGGACTCGGCTACGAGCAGTACTTC	CASSPSLAGLGYEQYF
TRBV5-1	many	NA	TRBJ2-6	TGCGCCAGCAGCTACACGGGGAGCTCTCTCTCTGGGGCCAACGTCCTGACTTTC	CASSYTGSSLSGANVLTF
TRBV5-6	many	NA	TRBJ2-5	TGTGCCACAGGACGGATATCTCAAGAGACCCAGTACTTC	CATGRISQETQYF
TRBV20-1	few	NA	TRBJ2-1	TGCAGTGCACAACTACTCTACTCCTCTTACAATGAGCAGTTCTTC	CSAQLLYSSYNEQFF
TRBV20-1	once	TRBD2	TRBJ2-3	TGCAGTGCTAGAGAGTGGACTAGCGGGACCGATACGCAGTATTTT	CSAREWTSGTDTQYF
TRBV2	many	NA	TRBJ2-4	TGTGCCAGCAGTGAAGACGCGGTAGCCAAAAACATTCAGTACTTC	CASSEDAVAKNIQYF
TRBV7-9	many	TRBD2	TRBJ2-2	TGTGCCATCACTAGCGGGAGGGCGGTCGGGGAGCTGTTTTTT	CAITSGRAVGELFF
TRBV2	many	TRBD2	TRBJ2-5	TGTGCCAGCAGTGATGGGACTAGCATTAAAGAGACCCAGTACTTC	CASSDGTSIKETQYF
TRBV27	few	NA	TRBJ2-7	TGTGCCAGCAGTTTAAAGGACAGCTTCTACGAGCAGTACTTC	CASSLKDSFYEQYF
TRBV5-1	NA	NA	TRBJ2-2	TGCGCCAGCAGCTTGGCCGGTCAGGGACAGAACACCGGGGAGCTGTTTTTT	CASSLAGQGQNTGELFF
TRBV25-1	NA	TRBD1	TRBJ1-4	TGTGCTCAACCGGGACAGTATAATGAAAAACTGTTTTTT	CAQPGQYNEKLFF
TRBV3-1	many	NA	TRBJ2-5	TGTGCCAGCAGTCATAGCGAAGAGACCCAGTACTTC	CASSHSEETQYF
TRBV4-1	many	TRBD1	TRBJ2-7	TGCGCCAGCAGCCAGGACAGGGTGGGAGGCGAGCAGTACTTC	CASSQDRVGGEQYF
TRBV7-9	NA	TRBD1	TRBJ2-7	TGCGCCTGCAGCTTCCCCCCGGGACAGGGATTCTACGAGCAGTACTTC	CACSFPPGQGFYEQYF
TRBV9	NA	TRBD2	TRBJ2-5	TGTGCCAGCAGCGTTAGCGGGAGTGCAGATACGCAGTCTTTC	CASSVSGSADTQSF
TRBV5-1	many	NA	TRBJ2-6	TGCGCCAGCAGCTTGCATGACTCGCACTCTGGGGCCAACGTCCTGACTTTC	CASSLHDSHSGANVLTF
TRBV6-5	NA	NA	TRBJ1-2	TGTGCCAGCAGTTACTCACGGGGGGCTAGCTATGGCTACACCTTC	CASSYSRGASYGYTF
TRBV9	NA	NA	TRBJ1-2	TGTGCCAGCACCGGGGCACCTACTAACTATGGCTACACCTTC	CASTGAPTNYGYTF
TRBV6-5	many	NA	TRBJ2-2	TGTGCCAGCAGTTACGCTACTAGATTCACCGGGGAGCTGTTTTTT	CASSYATRFTGELFF
TRBV5-6	few	NA	TRBJ1-1	TGTGCCAGCAGCTACACAGATGAAGCTTTCTTT	CASSYTDEAFF
TRBV6-6	NA	TRBD2	TRBJ2-7	TGTGCCAGCAGTTACGCCGGGACTAGCGGCGACGAGCAGTACTTC	CASSYAGTSGDEQYF
TRBV30	few	TRBD2	TRBJ2-1	TGTGCCTGGGCTCGGACTAGCCTCAATGAGCAGTTCTTC	CAWARTSLNEQFF
TRBV4-2	many	NA	TRBJ2-6	TGTGCCAGCAGCCAAGGGGGGGTCTCTGGGGCCAACGTCCTGACTTTC	CASSQGGVSGANVLTF
TRBV5-6	many	TRBD2	TRBJ2-7	TGTGCCAGCAGCTGGACGAGACTAGCTCCCTACGAGCAGTACTTC	CASSWTRLAPYEQYF